A selection of T cell receptor beta chains follows, all from one sample in a study of post-analysis software for immune sequencing data. TCRdb re-derived calls from the PCR reads in MiXCR, one entry per CDR3 protein. The sample consists of about 820,000 distinct CDR3 sequences, about 57% of them appearing once. Sequenced material: blood. Receptors were obtained from a girl aged 5-17 years with multiple sclerosis. CDR3s include the opening cysteine and the closing phenylalanine or tryptophan. Fields, in order: V gene, D gene, J gene, clone size, CDR3 protein, CDR3 DNA. A D gene is named only where the DNA matches it firmly. Some rows mark clone size as missing; the rest say once, few, many or name a class of expanded clone.

TRBV5-5	-	TRBJ1-4	-	CASSLGRQTNEKLFF	TGTGCCAGCAGCTTGGGACGACAGACTAATGAAAAACTGTTTTTT
TRBV5-1	-	TRBJ2-5	-	CASSLGALGDEQYF	TGCGCCAGCAGCTTGGGTGCCCTAGGCGATGAGCAGTACTTC
TRBV11-2	-	TRBJ2-7	-	CASSYYRTYEQYF	TGTGCCAGCAGCTACTATCGGACCTACGAGCAGTACTTC
TRBV14	-	TRBJ2-1	-	CASSQDLWNEQFF	TGTGCCAGCAGCCAAGATCTATGGAATGAGCAGTTCTTC
TRBV5-1	-	TRBJ1-2	-	CASSLGHNGYTF	TGCGCCAGCAGCTTGGGACACAATGGCTACACCTTC
TRBV7-2	-	TRBJ2-3	once	CASSYGSSRGTDTQYF	TGTGCCAGCAGCTACGGGTCCTCGCGGGGCACAGATACGCAGTATTTT
TRBV14	TRBD2	TRBJ2-1	-	CASSQDRMAGGPNEQFF	TGTGCCAGCAGCCAAGATCGGATGGCGGGGGGACCCAATGAGCAGTTCTTC
TRBV7-2	-	TRBJ1-5	-	CASSLDSFSNQPQHF	TGTGCCAGCAGCCTTGACAGTTTTAGCAATCAGCCCCAGCATTTT
TRBV27	-	TRBJ2-6	-	CASRPPSGANVLTF	TGTGCCAGCCGACCACCCTCTGGGGCCAACGTCCTGACTTTC
TRBV6-6	-	TRBJ2-7	-	CASRTPVTYEQYF	TGTGCCAGCAGAACCCCGGTAACCTACGAGCAGTACTTC
TRBV2	-	TRBJ2-7	-	CASSWVGEQYF	TGTGCCAGTTCGTGGGTCGGCGAGCAGTACTTC
TRBV9	-	TRBJ1-4	-	CASSVATGYNEKLFF	TGTGCCAGCAGCGTAGCTACCGGGTATAATGAAAAACTGTTTTTT
TRBV7-9	-	TRBJ1-4	-	CASSLGYSTGPREELFF	TGTGCCAGCAGCTTAGGCTACTCCACAGGGCCACGTGAAGAACTGTTTTTT
TRBV29-1	TRBD1	TRBJ2-7	few	CSVEKRGQGDEQYF	TGCAGCGTTGAAAAGCGCGGCCAGGGGGACGAGCAGTACTTC
TRBV6-6	-	TRBJ1-2	-	CASRTGRGEANYGYTF	TGTGCCAGCAGGACAGGTCGCGGCGAAGCTAACTATGGCTACACCTTC
TRBV29-1	-	TRBJ1-2	-	CSAVGTNYGYTF	TGCAGCGCCGTAGGAACGAACTATGGCTACACCTTC
TRBV7-9	-	TRBJ1-1	once	CASREAGELEAFF	TGTGCCAGCAGAGAAGCGGGAGAACTTGAAGCTTTCTTT
TRBV29-1	TRBD1	TRBJ1-1	-	CSHRQGEGTEAFF	TGCAGCCATAGACAGGGGGAGGGCACTGAAGCTTTCTTT
TRBV7-9	TRBD2	TRBJ2-4	-	CASSSALAGLAKNIQYF	TGTGCCAGCAGCTCAGCCCTAGCGGGACTAGCCAAAAACATTCAGTACTTC
TRBV20-1	-	TRBJ2-1	few	CSARSPGPSGNEQFF	TGCAGTGCTAGATCCCCGGGACCCTCTGGCAATGAGCAGTTCTTC
TRBV7-3	TRBD1	TRBJ1-2	-	CASSLVGQASGYTF	TGTGCCAGCAGCTTAGTGGGACAGGCAAGTGGCTACACCTTC